This T cell receptor beta chain is from a study of T cell responses to AZD1222 COVID-19 vaccine. For this clone: Its antigen is unknown.

Clones were sequenced by immunoSEQ multiplex PCR, and TCRdb holds only the in-frame ones, with some missing. The sample has some 120,000 clones, over 75% seen once. CDR3 length: 16 amino acids. CDR1 is KGHSH and CDR2 is LQKENI in the germline V gene. V gave up 5 bases and J gave up 0 bases; unmatched junction bases: 6. Findings of the study overall: Repertoire collection took place solely once the T cell response had peaked. Clonal diversity was possibly underestimated, and the donors were mostly white British, with more females. Spike-specific TCR repertoires showed rising breadth and depth after two AZD1222 doses. With dominance at 160-218 and 743-854, vaccine-associated CD4 TCRs spanned spike.

The receptor's source is an adult in good health. The input for sequencing was peripheral blood, taken on day 0 of MenACWY control vaccination. The rearrangement joins TRBV18 to TRBJ1-5, with 8 bases matching TRBD1. Here the CDR3 DNA reads TGTGCCAGCTCATCCCAACAGGGGGGTAGCAATCAGCCCCAGCATTTT. Translating it yields CASSSQQGGSNQPQHF.